The 8 T cell receptor beta chains listed next were all sequenced from one sample in a study of cytomegalovirus exposure and HLA in healthy donors. TCRdb's copy holds only in-frame clones and misses some; the assay was immunoSEQ multiplex PCR. The sample gives approximately 280,000 clones, approximately 87% of which show up once; approximately 0.88% is in the top ten. The specimen sequenced was PBMCs. These receptors all stem from a woman aged 18-29 years in good health and CMV-seronegative.

This chain links TRBV29-1 with TRBJ2-3; 7 bases are a match to TRBD2. The CDR3 consists of 14 residues. Trimming cost V 3 bases and J 3 bases; bases outside gene matches: 6. CDR1 and CDR2 from the germline V gene are SQVTM and ANQGSEA. CDR3 sequence: CSVDGGFRTDTQYF. The CDR3 bases are TGCAGCGTTGACGGGGGGTTTCGGACAGATACGCAGTATTTT.

J is TRBJ1-3 and V is TRBV30, with D perhaps TRBD1 (5 bases). Trimming removed 2 bases at V and 0 bases at J, with 17 bases between. The CDR3 has 17 amino acids. Germline V gene lookup returns CDR1 GTSNPN and CDR2 SVGIG (reference sequence). CDR3 region: CAWSSIIGGSSGNTIYF. The CDR3 nucleotides are TGTGCCTGGAGTAGTATTATCGGGGGAAGCTCTGGAAACACCATATATTTT.

The chain links TRBV27 to TRBJ2-7, with 7 bases aligning to TRBD1. The germline CDR1 and CDR2 sequences are MNHEY and SMNVEV (reference sequence). J was trimmed by 0 bases and V by 0 bases; bases with no gene match: 11. The CDR3 extends over 18 amino acids. In nucleotides, the CDR3 is TGTGCCAGCAGTTTATCGATACCGGGACAGCCGAACTCCTACGAGCAGTACTTC. The encoded protein is CASSLSIPGQPNSYEQYF.

This clone was counted a few times. The chain links TRBV5-6 to TRBJ2-7, with D hard to call. In germline, CDR1 is SGHDT, CDR2 YYEEEE. V was shortened by 0 bases and J by 4 bases, with 8 bases between the two germline ends. CDR3 size: 13 residues. The CDR3 bases are TGTGCCAGCAGCTTGGGCCCCGAGTACGAGCAGTACTTC. Encoded protein: CASSLGPEYEQYF.

This sequence joins TRBV18 and TRBJ2-7; D unresolved. CDR3 length equals 13 residues. Trimming took off 5 bases at V and 1 base at J, with 9 bases between the two ends. CDR1 is KGHSH, CDR2 LQKENI, per germline. The CDR3 loop reads CASSSNRSYEQYF. In nucleotides, the CDR3 is TGTGCCAGCTCATCAAACAGATCCTACGAGCAGTACTTC.

The J gene is TRBJ2-7, the V gene TRBV5-4, with D possibly TRBD2 on 5 matching bases. Germline lookup yields CDR1 SGHNT and CDR2 YYREEE (reference sequence). V lost 3 bases to trimming and J lost 10 bases, with 11 bases between them. The CDR3 is made up of 11 amino acids. In DNA, the CDR3 is TGTGCCAGCAGCTACGTGAGGGAACAGTACTTC. Translation: CASSYVREQYF.

The chain couples TRBV19 to TRBJ2-4, with D perhaps TRBD2 (6 bases). The V end was cut by 0 bases, the J end by 6 bases, with 12 bases between. The CDR3 loop spans 15 amino acids. Germline V lookup: CDR1 LNHDA, CDR2 SQIVND (reference sequence). This CDR3 reads CASSIDGRGGNIQYF. The DNA of the CDR3 is TGTGCCAGTAGTATAGACGGTCGGGGAGGAAACATTCAGTACTTC.

This rearrangement joins TRBV9 to TRBJ2-3; 12 bases are shared with TRBD2. Trimming cost V 4 bases and J 2 bases; bases outside gene matches: 5. Germline V CDR1 and CDR2: SGDLS, YYNGEE. The CDR3 has 16 amino acids. CDR3 DNA sequence: TGTGCCAGCAGCCGAGGACTAGCGGGACTCACAGATACGCAGTATTTT. This gives the protein CASSRGLAGLTDTQYF.